This T cell receptor (beta chain) comes out of a study of blood T cells in healthy people across ages. This clonotype came up once. What it binds is not known. One end of the junction fails to match germline, which may point to a read error. Regarding the study as a whole: Roughly linear age-related decline in beta diversity appeared, significant by age 40.

A second PCR of 7 to 11 cycles used a sample-barcoded 5' primer and a J-beta primer mix. TCRdb ran MiXCR on the 5' RACE reads and lists one entry per CDR3 protein. The sample carries hundreds of thousands of distinct CDR3 sequences, 58% recorded once. This TCR derives from a man younger than 45 in good health. The sequencing sample was made of blood.

The CDR3 reads CAGSQDNPGTHFNNEQFF. The CDR3 region has the DNA TGTGCCGGCAGCCAGGATAACCCCGGGACCCACTTTAACAATGAGCAGTTCTTC. The chain joins TRBV3-1 to TRBJ2-1; the D gene could be TRBD1 or TRBD2 (5 bases each). Germline CDR1 reads LGHDT; CDR2 reads YNNKEL (reference sequence). The CDR3 length is 18 residues.